This T cell receptor beta chain appears in the sequencing data of a study of T cells in Graves' hyperthyroidism and ophthalmopathy. Study-level background: Peripheral blood specimens were obtained at initial diagnosis, prior to any treatment. General study findings and limits: The blood repertoire included most of the expanded thyroid clonotypes above 0.001.

As regards this clonotype: Its antigen is unknown.

Amplified regions were TCR beta CDR3 sequences from RNA transcripts. Using the HTBI primer set, a first-round RT-PCR was run on the TCR CDR3. TCRdb reprocessed the multiplex PCR reads via MiXCR and lists one record per CDR3 protein. The data show around 700,000 distinct CDR3 sequences, about 19% seen once. Pregnant or lactating patients were excluded, as were those with uncontrolled infection or other autoimmune disease. Clinical symptoms, serum thyroxine and TRAb, thyroid ultrasound and orbital computed tomography were used for the diagnoses. Sequenced material: blood. This sequence was found in a woman aged 45-65 years with Graves' hyperthyroidism that later progressed to Graves' ophthalmopathy.

The CDR3 loop reads CASSDPFEGLQREPYMAYEQYF. CDR3 sequence (DNA): TGTGCCAGCAGTGATCCATTCGAGGGACTTCAACGAGAACCCTATATGGCCTACGAGCAGTACTTC. The chain carries TRBV27 and TRBJ2-7; tentative D call: TRBD2 (6 bases). The V gene's germline CDR1 is MNHEY and CDR2 SMNVEV (reference sequence). The CDR3 is made up of 22 amino acids. V lost 5 bases and J 2 bases, leaving 37 bases between the germline ends.